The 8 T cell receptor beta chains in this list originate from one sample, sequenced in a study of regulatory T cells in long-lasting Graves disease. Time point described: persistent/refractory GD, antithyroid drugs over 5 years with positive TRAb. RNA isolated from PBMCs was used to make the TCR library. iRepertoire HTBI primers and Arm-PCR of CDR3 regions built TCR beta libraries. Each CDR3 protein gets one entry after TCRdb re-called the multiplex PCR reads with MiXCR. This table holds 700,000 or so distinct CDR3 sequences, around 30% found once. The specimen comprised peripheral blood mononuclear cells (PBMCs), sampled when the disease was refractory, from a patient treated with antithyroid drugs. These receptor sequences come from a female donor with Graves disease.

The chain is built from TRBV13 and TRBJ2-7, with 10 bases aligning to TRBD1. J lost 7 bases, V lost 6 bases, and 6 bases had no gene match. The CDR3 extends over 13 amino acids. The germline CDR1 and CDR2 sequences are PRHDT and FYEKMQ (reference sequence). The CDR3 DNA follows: TGTGCCAGCAGTCGGACAGGGGGAGGAGAGCAGTACTTC. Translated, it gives CASSRTGGGEQYF.

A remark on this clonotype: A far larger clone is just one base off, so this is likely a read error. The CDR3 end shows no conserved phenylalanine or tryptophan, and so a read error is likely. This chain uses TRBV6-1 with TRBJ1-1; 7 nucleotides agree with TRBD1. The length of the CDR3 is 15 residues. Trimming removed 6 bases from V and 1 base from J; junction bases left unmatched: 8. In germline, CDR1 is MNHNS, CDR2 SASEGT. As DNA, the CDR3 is TGTGCCAGCAGCAAGATTCGGACAGGGAACACTGAAGCTTTCTCT. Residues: CASSKIRTGNTEAFS.

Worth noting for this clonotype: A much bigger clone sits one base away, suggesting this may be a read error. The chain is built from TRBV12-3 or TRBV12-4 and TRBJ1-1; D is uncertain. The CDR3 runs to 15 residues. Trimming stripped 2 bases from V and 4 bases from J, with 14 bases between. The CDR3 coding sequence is TGTGCCAGCAGTTTACGGGTTGGGGTGAGCACTGAAGCTTTCTTT. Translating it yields CASSLRVGVSTEAFF.

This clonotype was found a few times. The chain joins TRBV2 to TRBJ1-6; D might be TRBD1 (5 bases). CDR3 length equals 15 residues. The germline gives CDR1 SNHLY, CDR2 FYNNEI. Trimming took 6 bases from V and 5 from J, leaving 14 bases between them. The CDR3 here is CASRQGGRDNSPLHF. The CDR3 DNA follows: TGTGCCAGCAGGCAGGGCGGTCGGGATAATTCACCCCTCCACTTT.

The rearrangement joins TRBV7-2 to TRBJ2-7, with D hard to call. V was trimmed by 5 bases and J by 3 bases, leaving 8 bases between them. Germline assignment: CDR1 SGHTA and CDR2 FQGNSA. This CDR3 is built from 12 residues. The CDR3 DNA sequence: TGTGCCAGCAGCGTATTTCGCTACGAGCAGTACTTC. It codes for CASSVFRYEQYF.

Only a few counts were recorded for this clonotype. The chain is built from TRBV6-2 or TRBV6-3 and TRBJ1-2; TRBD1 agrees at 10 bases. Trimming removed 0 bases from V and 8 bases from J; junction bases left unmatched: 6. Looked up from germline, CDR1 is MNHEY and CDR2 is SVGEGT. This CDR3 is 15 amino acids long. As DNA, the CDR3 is TGTGCCAGCAGTTACTCGACAGGGGGCTTTGGGGGCTACACCTTC. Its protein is CASSYSTGGFGGYTF.

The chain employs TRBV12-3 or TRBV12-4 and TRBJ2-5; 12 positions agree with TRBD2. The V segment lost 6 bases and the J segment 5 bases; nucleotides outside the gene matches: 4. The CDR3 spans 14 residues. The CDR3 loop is CASSWTSGTETQYF. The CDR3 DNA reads TGTGCCAGCAGCTGGACTAGCGGGACGGAGACCCAGTACTTC.

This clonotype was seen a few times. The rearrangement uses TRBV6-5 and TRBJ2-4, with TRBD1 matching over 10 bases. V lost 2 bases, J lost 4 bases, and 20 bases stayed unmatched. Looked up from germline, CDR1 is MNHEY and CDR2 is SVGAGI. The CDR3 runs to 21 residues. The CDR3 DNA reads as TGTGCCAGCAGTTACCCGACAGGGGGCGGCTCTAAGCGGGAGAGAAAAAACATTCAGTACTTC. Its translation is CASSYPTGGGSKRERKNIQYF.